This TCR beta chain was retrieved from a study of tumor-infiltrating lymphocytes in localized non-small cell lung cancer (dated by TCRdb to about 2021). A note on the overall study: Patients whose samples were collected after neoadjuvant chemotherapy, as well as both smokers and never-smokers and several histologies, were included in the cohort. From each patient came resected tumor tissue plus uninvolved lung tissue from that same patient, and the uninvolved lung tissue was described as non-adjacent to the tumor. TCR sequencing was one of several integrated assays, alongside flow cytometry, multiplex immunofluorescence, RNA-seq, exome sequencing and proteomics, applied to the same patients. The overall ICON cohort comprised some 140 surgical patients with localized non-small cell lung cancer whose tumors were resected. A total of more than 50 patients were part of the paired comparison of immunoSEQ T-cell fraction between tumor and uninvolved lung. Summary of the overall study and its limitations: Since assay coverage differed from patient to patient depending on how much tissue was available, TCR sequencing was done for only a subset of the cohort. TCRbeta sequencing supported higher T cell infiltration in tumors than in uninvolved lung tissue, consistent with immunofluorescence CD3 counts. No difference in TCR-derived T-cell fraction was observed between the flow cytometry-defined immunotypes IM1 (good prognosis) and IM2 (poor prognosis). Because different pieces of the same tissue were used for different assays, technical variation could not be separated from intratumor heterogeneity.

Enrollment in ICON was initiated in 2016, and the last patient was enrolled in 2018. Fresh tumor and matched uninvolved tissue for in-depth immune analyses, including TCR sequencing, were collected from a subcohort of 65 to 80 patients. TCR sequencing was performed on DNA isolated from bulk tissue, without cell sorting. A word on this clone: The specificity of this receptor is unknown. Within one base of it there is no much larger clone, and no base qualities were kept.

Looking up the germline V gene (reference sequence) yields CDR1 GTSNPN and CDR2 SVGIG. The CDR3 runs 14 amino acids, cysteine and phenylalanine included. The kept DNA is CDR3 alone, 42 bases in frame from the first base. Germline trimming: 5 bases from V, 8 bases from J; junction bases outside gene matches: 11. TCR sequencing with the immunoSEQ assay provided the T-cell fraction in tumor and uninvolved lung tissue. In the paper's pipeline: For survival analysis, patients were split into high (upper tertile) and low (lower two tertiles) T-cell fraction groups and compared by log-rank test. Paired tumor versus uninvolved lung differences in T-cell fraction were tested with a signed-rank test. Sourced from immuneACCESS, this table was stored by TCRdb with only in-frame sequences that have V and J called. A share of the clones is absent; for the studies checked, an unresolved V gene accounts for under half, and the remainder has no known explanation. For V, J and clone size, that table is used; D and trimming come from the DNA. This sample is represented by roughly 9,200 clones; roughly four fifths of them were singletons. Around 10% of the sample belongs to the ten largest clones.

The TCR originated in a human donor with non-small cell lung cancer. This receptor chain uses TRBV30 and TRBJ1-2; TRBD1 aligns with 10 central bases. Sequences were obtained from uninvolved lung tissue not adjacent to the tumor. The base sequence is TGTGCCTGGGGAAAGGACAGGGGGTCGACAGGCTACACCTTC. Its translation reads: CAWGKDRGSTGYTF.